Listed below are T cell receptor beta chains from one sample, sequenced in a study of cytomegalovirus exposure and HLA in healthy donors. The data were produced by immunoSEQ multiplex PCR, yet TCRdb's version contains in-frame clones alone and is incomplete. The data contain 68,000 or so clones, about four fifths of them singletons. Sequencing used PBMCs. These receptors came from a woman younger than 45 in good health and CMV-seronegative. CDR3s include the opening cysteine and the closing phenylalanine or tryptophan. D genes are given only for firm matches. For some rows the clone size is stated as once, few or many, or as a class when expanded; others skip it.

v_gene	abundance	j_gene	d_gene	CDR3aa	CDR3nt
TRBV6-5	-	TRBJ2-7	TRBD1	CASSKIDRAFEQYF	TGTGCCAGCAGCAAAATTGACAGGGCATTCGAGCAGTACTTC
TRBV23-1	-	TRBJ1-3	-	CASSKTGVSGNTIYF	TGCGCCAGCAGTAAGACAGGAGTCTCTGGAAACACCATATATTTT
TRBV2	-	TRBJ2-1	-	CASIGHSYNEQFF	TGTGCCAGCATAGGCCACAGTTACAATGAGCAGTTCTTC
TRBV6-5	-	TRBJ2-3	TRBD2	CASSYKGLAPTDTQYF	TGTGCCAGCAGTTACAAGGGACTAGCACCCACAGATACGCAGTATTTT
TRBV5-5	-	TRBJ2-7	TRBD2	CASSAGGGLYEQYF	TGTGCCAGCAGCGCGGGGGGCGGTCTATACGAGCAGTACTTC
TRBV29-1	-	TRBJ2-7	-	CSVEEATRGSYEQYF	TGCAGCGTTGAAGAAGCGACAAGGGGATCCTACGAGCAGTACTTC
TRBV18	-	TRBJ2-5	-	CASSSQSGRETQYF	TGTGCCAGCTCATCTCAGTCAGGGAGGGAGACCCAGTACTTC
TRBV30	-	TRBJ1-4	-	CAWSLLDRRNEKLFF	TGTGCCTGGAGCCTACTGGACAGAAGAAATGAAAAACTGTTTTTT
TRBV29-1	-	TRBJ2-7	TRBD1	CSVEDRDSNYEQYF	TGCAGCGTTGAAGACCGGGACAGCAACTACGAGCAGTACTTC
TRBV7-2	few	TRBJ2-7	TRBD2	CASRPTGTSPYEQYF	TGTGCCAGCAGACCTACTGGGACTAGTCCCTACGAGCAGTACTTC
TRBV5-1	-	TRBJ1-2	-	CASSLSAGVKGYTF	TGCGCCAGCAGCTTGTCTGCAGGGGTGAAAGGCTACACCTTC
TRBV7-2	-	TRBJ2-5	-	CASSLVGLRNKETQYF	TGTGCCAGCAGCTTAGTAGGACTACGAAACAAAGAGACCCAGTACTTC
TRBV4-1	once	TRBJ2-7	-	CASSQGTQRGYEQYF	TGCGCCAGCAGCCAAGGGACCCAAAGGGGCTACGAGCAGTACTTC
TRBV6-1	-	TRBJ1-2	-	CASSEAVGPGVYTF	TGTGCCAGCAGTGAAGCGGTAGGTCCTGGAGTCTACACCTTC
TRBV2	-	TRBJ2-6	-	CASSETGLLFGANVLTF	TGTGCCAGCAGTGAAACGGGACTCCTCTTTGGGGCCAACGTCCTGACTTTC
TRBV14	-	TRBJ2-5	TRBD2	CASSIMRTSGRLIQETQYF	TGTGCCAGCAGCATTATGAGGACTAGCGGGAGGTTGATCCAAGAGACCCAGTACTTC
TRBV7-2	-	TRBJ1-2	TRBD1	CASSLQGGGYTF	TGTGCCAGCAGCTTACAGGGGGGCGGCTACACCTTC
TRBV6-5	-	TRBJ1-2	TRBD1	CASSYSDRGVYGYTF	TGTGCCAGCAGTTACTCGGACAGGGGCGTCTATGGCTACACCTTC
TRBV29-1	-	TRBJ1-1	-	CSVECLQGKNTEAFF	TGCAGCGTTGAATGTCTTCAGGGGAAGAACACTGAAGCTTTCTTT
TRBV7-9	-	TRBJ2-7	-	CASSPPGGPYEQYF	TGTGCCAGCAGCCCTCCGGGGGGCCCCTACGAGCAGTACTTC
TRBV7-9	-	TRBJ2-3	TRBD1	CASSSRDSSTDTQYF	TGTGCCAGCAGCAGCCGGGACAGCAGCACAGATACGCAGTATTTT
TRBV6-5	once	TRBJ2-3	TRBD2	CASRTSVSTDTQYF	TGTGCCAGCAGGACTAGCGTAAGCACAGATACGCAGTATTTT
TRBV2	-	TRBJ1-2	TRBD1	CASSESGDRPIYGYTF	TGTGCCAGCAGTGAAAGCGGGGACAGGCCTATCTATGGCTACACCTTC
TRBV9	-	TRBJ2-5	TRBD1	CASSVVTGGTETQYF	TGTGCCAGCAGCGTAGTCACAGGGGGCACTGAGACCCAGTACTTC
TRBV30	-	TRBJ2-2	TRBD1	CAWRIPGGTGELFF	TGTGCCTGGAGGATTCCAGGGGGCACCGGGGAGCTGTTTTTT
TRBV6-4	-	TRBJ2-7	TRBD1	CASSQDRGHEQYF	TGTGCCAGCAGTCAAGACAGGGGGCACGAGCAGTACTTC
TRBV7-2	-	TRBJ1-2	TRBD1	CASSPRGQQGYTF	TGTGCCAGCAGCCCCAGGGGGCAACAAGGCTACACCTTC
TRBV4-3	-	TRBJ2-4	-	CASSQDPASGNIQYF	TGCGCCAGCAGCCAAGATCCTGCGAGCGGGAACATTCAGTACTTC
TRBV5-4	few	TRBJ2-1	TRBD2	CASSLSREKVGNEQFF	TGTGCCAGCAGCTTGTCGCGGGAGAAGGTGGGCAATGAGCAGTTCTTC
TRBV29-1	-	TRBJ1-2	TRBD1	CSVEDPGQYYGYTF	TGCAGCGTTGAAGATCCGGGACAGTACTATGGCTACACCTTC
TRBV4-1	-	TRBJ1-4	-	CASSQSRWTNEKLFF	TGCGCCAGCAGCCAGTCCCGGTGGACTAATGAAAAACTGTTTTTT
TRBV2	-	TRBJ2-1	TRBD2	CASSRLAGGSSYNEQFF	TGTGCCAGCAGTCGACTAGCGGGAGGGAGCTCCTACAATGAGCAGTTCTTC
TRBV13	-	TRBJ1-6	TRBD1	CASTLGQGANSPLHF	TGTGCCAGCACCCTAGGACAGGGGGCGAATTCACCCCTCCACTTT
TRBV30	-	TRBJ1-6	-	CAWSRAPGPLHF	TGTGCCTGGAGTAGAGCCCCCGGGCCCCTCCACTTT
TRBV5-4	-	TRBJ1-1	-	CASREGGTQGNTEAFF	TGTGCCAGCAGGGAGGGGGGGACCCAGGGGAACACTGAAGCTTTCTTT
TRBV10-3	-	TRBJ2-5	TRBD2	CASSPTKSGGAETQYF	TGTGCCAGTTCCCCCACAAAAAGCGGGGGGGCCGAGACCCAGTACTTC
TRBV6-5	-	TRBJ1-1	TRBD1	CASSWITGGDTEAFF	TGTGCCAGCAGTTGGATTACAGGGGGGGACACTGAAGCTTTCTTT
TRBV29-1	-	TRBJ1-1	-	CSVWGQGATFF	-
TRBV30	-	TRBJ1-1	TRBD1	CACNRGWEAFF	TGTGCCTGCAACAGGGGCTGGGAAGCTTTCTTT
TRBV6-5	-	TRBJ1-2	-	CASRPKGANYGYTF	TGTGCCAGCAGACCTAAGGGGGCTAACTATGGCTACACCTTC
TRBV7-6	-	TRBJ2-2	-	CASSLSAVNTGELFF	TGTGCCAGCAGCTTATCAGCGGTAAACACCGGGGAGCTGTTTTTT
TRBV15	-	TRBJ1-6	-	CATSRDRSTNSPLHF	TGTGCCACCAGCAGAGATAGGAGCACAAATTCACCCCTCCACTTT
TRBV6-5	few	TRBJ2-7	TRBD2	CASRNGGLIYEQYF	TGTGCCAGCCGGAACGGGGGGTTGATCTACGAGCAGTACTTC
TRBV5-1	few	TRBJ2-2	-	CASDSGSNTGELFF	TGCGCCAGTGACTCCGGGAGCAACACCGGGGAGCTGTTTTTT
TRBV29-1	once	TRBJ1-2	-	CSVEMPARGGYTF	TGCAGCGTTGAAATGCCAGCGCGAGGTGGCTACACCTTC
TRBV4-3	-	TRBJ1-4	TRBD1	CASSQDPSTGAREKLFF	TGCGCCAGCAGCCAAGATCCCTCGACAGGGGCTAGGGAAAAACTGTTTTTT
TRBV7-6	-	TRBJ2-2	TRBD2	CASSSRLAGGRAGELFF	TGTGCCAGCAGCTCGAGACTAGCGGGCGGAAGGGCCGGGGAGCTGTTTTTT
TRBV7-9	-	TRBJ2-2	-	CASREAGPGELFF	TGTGCCAGCAGAGAGGCGGGGCCCGGGGAGCTGTTTTTT
TRBV4-1	-	TRBJ1-5	-	CASSPQENQPQHF	TGCGCCAGCAGCCCGCAGGAAAATCAGCCCCAGCATTTT
TRBV5-1	-	TRBJ1-2	TRBD1	CASSPPGTANYGYTF	TGCGCCAGCAGCCCACCCGGGACAGCTAACTATGGCTACACCTTC
TRBV28	-	TRBJ1-6	TRBD1	CASSYQLGTASSYNSPLHF	TGTGCCAGCAGTTATCAACTTGGGACAGCGAGCTCCTATAATTCACCCCTCCACTTT